A selection of T cell receptor beta chains follows, all from one sample in a study of naive and memory T cell subsets. TCRdb reanalysed the UMI-ligation and nested PCR reads using MiXCR and keeps one entry per CDR3 protein. The table has 99,000 or so distinct CDR3 sequences, approximately 15% seen once; the top ten hold approximately 2.8%. Sequencing was done on a sample of naive CD8+ T cells from blood. These receptors originate from a human donor in good health. Both conserved end residues are part of each CDR3. The order of the fields is V gene, clone size, J gene, D gene, CDR3 protein, CDR3 DNA. D genes are given only for firm matches. Size tells how often a clone was seen (once, few, many) or the class of an expanded clone, and some rows leave it out.

TRBV29-1	few	TRBJ2-2	NA	CSARGQGGELFF	TGCAGCGCTCGGGGGCAGGGCGGGGAGCTGTTTTTT
TRBV15	few	TRBJ1-6	TRBD1	CATSRDRAGTGSFGGGISPLHF	TGTGCCACCAGCAGAGATAGAGCCGGGACAGGGTCGTTCGGGGGGGGAATTTCACCCCTCCACTTT
TRBV4-2	few	TRBJ2-1	NA	CASSGRDPRGYEQFF	TGTGCCAGCAGCGGCCGGGACCCTCGGGGGTATGAGCAGTTCTTC
TRBV4-2	few	TRBJ1-1	NA	CASSPAGPNTEAFF	TGTGCCAGCAGCCCCGCAGGGCCGAACACTGAAGCTTTCTTT
TRBV29-1	few	TRBJ1-1	TRBD1	CSVEDRDLLEAFF	TGCAGCGTCGAGGACAGGGATCTACTTGAAGCTTTCTTT
TRBV29-1	NA	TRBJ2-7	NA	CSVEGGGGYEQYF	TGCAGCGTTGAAGGCGGGGGCGGGTACGAGCAGTACTTC
TRBV27	NA	TRBJ2-5	NA	CASSPDRAGGTQYF	TGTGCCAGCAGCCCTGACAGGGCCGGGGGGACCCAGTACTTC
TRBV27	few	TRBJ2-1	NA	CASSPGTRNEQFF	TGTGCCAGCAGTCCGGGGACTCGGAATGAGCAGTTCTTC
TRBV9	NA	TRBJ1-4	TRBD1	CASSEGQGRTNEKLFF	TGTGCCAGCAGCGAGGGACAGGGTCGTACTAATGAAAAACTGTTTTTT
TRBV4-3	NA	TRBJ2-7	TRBD1	CASSQLGGQGYEQYF	TGCGCCAGCAGCCAACTTGGGGGACAGGGCTACGAGCAGTACTTC
TRBV20-1	few	TRBJ2-1	TRBD2	CSAPGTISYNEQFF	TGCAGTGCTCCCGGGACTATCTCCTACAATGAGCAGTTCTTC
TRBV27	few	TRBJ1-2	TRBD1	CASSPAGQGDGYTF	TGTGCCAGCAGCCCCGCGGGACAGGGGGATGGCTACACCTTC
TRBV7-8	NA	TRBJ1-2	NA	CASRPSRVYGYTF	TGTGCCAGCAGGCCCTCAAGGGTTTATGGCTACACCTTC
TRBV20-1	NA	TRBJ2-7	NA	CSARALGASSVDHEQYF	TGCAGTGCTAGAGCACTCGGGGCGTCCAGCGTTGATCACGAGCAGTACTTC
TRBV20-1	few	TRBJ2-7	NA	CSAEGPAEQYF	TGCAGTGCAGAAGGACCGGCCGAGCAGTACTTC
TRBV3-1	few	TRBJ1-1	NA	CASSARVDTEAFF	TGTGCCAGCAGCGCAAGGGTTGACACTGAAGCTTTCTTT
TRBV12-3/TRBV12-4	many	TRBJ2-5	NA	CASSLESQETQYF	TGTGCCAGCAGTTTAGAGAGCCAAGAGACCCAGTACTTC
TRBV27	NA	TRBJ1-1	NA	CASSLGGGGTEAFF	TGTGCCAGCAGTTTGGGGGGAGGGGGCACTGAAGCTTTCTTT
TRBV4-2	few	TRBJ2-7	NA	CASSQEPGVSYEQYF	TGTGCCAGCAGCCAAGAACCCGGGGTCTCCTACGAGCAGTACTTC
TRBV2	NA	TRBJ1-1	TRBD1	CASSETGGKSEAFF	TGTGCCAGCAGTGAAACAGGGGGAAAATCTGAAGCTTTCTTT
TRBV6-2/TRBV6-3	NA	TRBJ2-1	TRBD2	CASRNPSGYNEQFF	TGTGCCAGCAGAAACCCTAGCGGGTACAATGAGCAGTTCTTC
TRBV4-2	NA	TRBJ1-5	TRBD1	CASSQRGTGTNQPQHF	TGTGCCAGCAGCCAACGGGGGACAGGCACCAATCAGCCCCAGCATTTT
TRBV13	NA	TRBJ1-4	NA	CASSPNGQHEKLFF	TGTGCCAGCAGCCCAAACGGACAGCACGAAAAACTGTTTTTT
TRBV11-2	many	TRBJ2-1	NA	CASRAWDRADNEQFF	TGTGCCAGCCGAGCTTGGGATCGGGCTGATAATGAGCAGTTCTTC
TRBV2	many	TRBJ1-2	NA	CAKLREVNYGYTF	TGTGCCAAGCTCAGGGAAGTTAACTATGGCTACACCTTC
TRBV6-6	few	TRBJ1-3	NA	CASSYTGTGNTIYF	TGTGCCAGCAGTTACACAGGGACTGGAAACACCATATATTTT
TRBV29-1	many	TRBJ2-1	TRBD1	CSVQGTLHLSSYNEQFF	TGCAGCGTACAGGGGACCCTCCACCTTAGCTCCTACAATGAGCAGTTCTTC
TRBV28	NA	TRBJ1-6	NA	CASRRENSPLHF	TGTGCCAGCAGGAGGGAAAATTCACCCCTCCACTTT
TRBV12-3/TRBV12-4	NA	TRBJ2-1	TRBD1	CASMDRGYNEQFF	TGTGCCAGCATGGACAGGGGGTACAATGAGCAGTTCTTC
TRBV11-3	NA	TRBJ2-7	NA	CASSSDMGSAYEQYF	TGTGCCAGCAGTTCCGATATGGGCAGCGCCTACGAGCAGTACTTC
TRBV27	NA	TRBJ2-7	TRBD1	CASSRATGSNEQYF	TGTGCCAGCAGCCGTGCGACAGGGAGCAACGAGCAGTACTTC
TRBV27	NA	TRBJ2-1	TRBD1	CASSSPSGQGSNEQFF	TGTGCCAGCAGTTCCCCCTCCGGACAGGGTAGCAATGAGCAGTTCTTC
TRBV12-3/TRBV12-4	once	TRBJ2-7	NA	CASSPPGREQYF	TGTGCCAGCAGTCCCCCGGGCAGGGAGCAGTACTTC
TRBV4-1	few	TRBJ1-1	NA	CASSQALRTEAFF	TGCGCCAGCAGCCAAGCCCTACGCACTGAAGCTTTCTTT
TRBV6-5	NA	TRBJ2-5	NA	CASSPFGLRQETQYF	TGTGCCAGCAGTCCATTTGGGCTGAGGCAAGAGACCCAGTACTTC
TRBV7-2	NA	TRBJ2-3	TRBD2	CASSLLASGATDTQYF	TGTGCCAGCAGCCTCCTTGCTAGCGGGGCCACAGATACGCAGTATTTT
TRBV5-4	many	TRBJ2-7	TRBD2	CASSLAGDREQYF	TGTGCCAGCAGCCTAGCGGGAGATCGGGAGCAGTACTTC
TRBV7-9	NA	TRBJ2-7	TRBD2	CASSLWSTGTSGETYEQYF	TGTGCCAGCAGCTTATGGTCAACCGGGACTAGCGGGGAAACCTACGAGCAGTACTTC
TRBV12-3/TRBV12-4	NA	TRBJ1-2	NA	CASSFRNYGYTF	TGTGCCAGCAGTTTTAGAAACTATGGCTACACCTTC
TRBV27	few	TRBJ2-7	TRBD2	CASSLDTSGRYEQYF	TGTGCCAGCAGTTTAGACACTAGCGGGAGATACGAGCAGTACTTC
TRBV20-1	NA	TRBJ2-7	TRBD1	CSAEQGAVYEQYF	TGCAGTGCTGAACAGGGGGCTGTTTACGAGCAGTACTTC
TRBV19	NA	TRBJ1-6	NA	CASSTYRDTHSPLHF	TGTGCCAGTAGTACCTACCGGGACACTCATTCACCCCTCCACTTT
TRBV4-1	many	TRBJ1-1	NA	CASSMTNREYTEAFF	TGCGCCAGCAGCATGACAAACAGGGAGTACACTGAAGCTTTCTTT
TRBV7-9	once	TRBJ2-1	TRBD2	CASSLTSGTYNEQFF	TGTGCCAGCAGCTTAACTAGCGGCACCTACAATGAGCAGTTCTTC
TRBV15	few	TRBJ2-1	NA	CATSRDRSRPNEQFF	TGTGCCACCAGCAGAGATAGGTCTCGTCCCAATGAGCAGTTCTTC
TRBV4-3	many	TRBJ1-6	NA	CASSQEGRKDSPLHF	TGCGCCAGCAGCCAAGAAGGCAGAAAGGATTCACCCCTCCACTTT
TRBV13	few	TRBJ2-1	TRBD2	CASSPTGLAPEQFF	TGTGCCAGCAGCCCGACGGGACTAGCGCCTGAGCAGTTCTTC
TRBV28	few	TRBJ2-1	NA	CASGPSWANEQFF	TGTGCCAGCGGTCCTAGCTGGGCTAATGAGCAGTTCTTC
TRBV13	few	TRBJ2-1	NA	CASSVPSLVSEQFF	TGTGCCAGCAGCGTACCGTCTCTAGTAAGTGAGCAGTTCTTC
TRBV7-9	few	TRBJ2-3	NA	CASSAPVGTDTQYF	TGTGCCAGCAGTGCACCTGTAGGGACAGATACGCAGTATTTT